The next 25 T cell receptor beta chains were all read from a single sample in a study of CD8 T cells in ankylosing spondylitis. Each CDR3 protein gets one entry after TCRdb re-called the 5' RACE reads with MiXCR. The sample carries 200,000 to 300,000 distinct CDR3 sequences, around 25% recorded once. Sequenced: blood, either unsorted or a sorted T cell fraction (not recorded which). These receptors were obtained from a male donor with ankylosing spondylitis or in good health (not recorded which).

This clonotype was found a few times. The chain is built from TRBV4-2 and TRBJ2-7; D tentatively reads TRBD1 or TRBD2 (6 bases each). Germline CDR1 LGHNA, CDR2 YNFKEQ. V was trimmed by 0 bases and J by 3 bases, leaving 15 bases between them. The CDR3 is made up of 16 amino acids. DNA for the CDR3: TGTGCCAGCAGCCAAGATGGGGGGCGTACCATCTACGAGCAGTACTTC. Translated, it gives CASSQDGGRTIYEQYF.

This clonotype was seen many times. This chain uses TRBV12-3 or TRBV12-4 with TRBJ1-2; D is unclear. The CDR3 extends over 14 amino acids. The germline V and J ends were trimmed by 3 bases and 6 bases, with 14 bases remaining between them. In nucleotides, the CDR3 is TGTGCCAGCAGTTTTCGTCCGGTGGCAAATGGCTACACCTTC. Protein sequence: CASSFRPVANGYTF.

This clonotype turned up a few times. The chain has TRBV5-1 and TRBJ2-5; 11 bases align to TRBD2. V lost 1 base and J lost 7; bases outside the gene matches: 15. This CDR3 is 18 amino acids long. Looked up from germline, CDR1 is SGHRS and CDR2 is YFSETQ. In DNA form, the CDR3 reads TGCGCCAGCAGCTTGACGCCTCTAGCGGGGGGAAGCCCTTGGACCCAGTACTTC. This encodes CASSLTPLAGGSPWTQYF.

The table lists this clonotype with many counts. The CDR3 DNA reads as TGCGCCAGCAGCTTTCAGGGGATAGGCCAAGAGACCCAGTACTTC. Translating gives CASSFQGIGQETQYF. The chain recombines TRBV5-1 with TRBJ2-5; possible D gene TRBD1, 6 bases. Trimming stripped 2 bases from V and 1 base from J, with 12 bases between. The CDR3 extends over 15 amino acids. CDR1 and CDR2 (germline): SGHRS, YFSETQ.

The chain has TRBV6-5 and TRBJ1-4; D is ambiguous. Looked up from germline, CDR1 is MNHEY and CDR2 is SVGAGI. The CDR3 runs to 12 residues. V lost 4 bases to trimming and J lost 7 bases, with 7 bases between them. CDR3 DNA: TGTGCCAGCAGTTCCGCCCGTGAAAAACTGTTTTTT. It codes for CASSSAREKLFF.

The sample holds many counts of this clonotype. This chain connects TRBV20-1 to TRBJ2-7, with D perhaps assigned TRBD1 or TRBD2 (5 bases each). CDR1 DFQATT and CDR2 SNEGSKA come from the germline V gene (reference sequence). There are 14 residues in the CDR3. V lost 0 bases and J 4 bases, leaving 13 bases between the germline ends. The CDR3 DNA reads TGCAGTGCTAGAGAGACGGGGCTTGGGTACGAGCAGTACTTC. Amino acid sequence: CSARETGLGYEQYF.

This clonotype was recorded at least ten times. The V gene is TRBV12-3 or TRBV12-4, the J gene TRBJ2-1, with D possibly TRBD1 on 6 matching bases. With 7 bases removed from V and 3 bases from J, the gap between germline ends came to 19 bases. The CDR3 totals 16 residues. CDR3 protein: CASTSRSGVRYNEQFF. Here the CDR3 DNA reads TGTGCCAGCACCTCTAGGTCAGGGGTCCGCTACAATGAGCAGTTCTTC.

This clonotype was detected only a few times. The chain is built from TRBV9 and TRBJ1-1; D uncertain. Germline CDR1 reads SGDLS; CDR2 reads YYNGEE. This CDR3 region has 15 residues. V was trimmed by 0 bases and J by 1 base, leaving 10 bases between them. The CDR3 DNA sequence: TGTGCCAGCAGCGTAGCATCCTTAGGGAACACTGAAGCTTTCTTT. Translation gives CASSVASLGNTEAFF.

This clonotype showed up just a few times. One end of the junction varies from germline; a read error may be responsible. This CDR3 reads CARSLDEWRTGVGNEQFF. The CDR3, as DNA: TGTGCCCGCAGTTTAGACGAATGGCGGACAGGGGTAGGTAATGAGCAGTTCTTC. The chain couples TRBV12-3 or TRBV12-4 to TRBJ2-1; 9 bases map to TRBD1. This CDR3 spans 18 amino acids.

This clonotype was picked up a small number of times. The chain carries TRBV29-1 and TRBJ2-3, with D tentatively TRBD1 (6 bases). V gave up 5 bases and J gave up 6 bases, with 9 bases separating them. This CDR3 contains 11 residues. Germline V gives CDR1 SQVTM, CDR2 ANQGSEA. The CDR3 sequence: CSVHRADTQYF. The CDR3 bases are TGCAGCGTTCACAGGGCGGATACGCAGTATTTT.

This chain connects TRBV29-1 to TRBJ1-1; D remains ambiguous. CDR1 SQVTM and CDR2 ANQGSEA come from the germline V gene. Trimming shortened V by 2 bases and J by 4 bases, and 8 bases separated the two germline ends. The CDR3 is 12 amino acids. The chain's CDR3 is CSVETGITEAFF. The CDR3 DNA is TGCAGCGTTGAAACTGGAATCACTGAAGCTTTCTTT.

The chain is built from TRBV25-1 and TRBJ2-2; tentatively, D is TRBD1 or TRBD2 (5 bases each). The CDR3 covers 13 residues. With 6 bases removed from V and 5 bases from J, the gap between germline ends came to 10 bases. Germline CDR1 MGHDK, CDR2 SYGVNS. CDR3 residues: CASRLGVTGELFF. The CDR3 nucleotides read TGTGCCAGCAGATTGGGGGTGACCGGGGAGCTGTTTTTT.

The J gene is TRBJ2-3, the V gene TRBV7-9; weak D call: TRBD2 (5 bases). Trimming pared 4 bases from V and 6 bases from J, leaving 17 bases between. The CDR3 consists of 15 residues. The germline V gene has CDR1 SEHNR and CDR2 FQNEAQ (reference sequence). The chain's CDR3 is CASSSRVSDIDTQYF. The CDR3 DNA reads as TGTGCCAGCAGCTCCCGAGTTAGCGATATCGATACGCAGTATTTT.

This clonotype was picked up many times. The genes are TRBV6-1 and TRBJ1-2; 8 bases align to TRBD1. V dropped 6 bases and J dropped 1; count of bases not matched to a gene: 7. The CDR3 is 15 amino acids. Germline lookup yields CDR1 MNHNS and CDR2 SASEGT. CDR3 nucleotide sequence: TGTGCCAGCAGCCCAGGGGGCCTTATTAACTATGGCTACACCTTC. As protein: CASSPGGLINYGYTF.

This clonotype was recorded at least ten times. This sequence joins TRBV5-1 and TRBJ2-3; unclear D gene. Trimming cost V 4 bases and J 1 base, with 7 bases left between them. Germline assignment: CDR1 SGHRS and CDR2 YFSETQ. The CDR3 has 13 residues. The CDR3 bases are TGCGCCAGCAGCCCAAGCGGCACAGATACGCAGTATTTT. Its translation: CASSPSGTDTQYF.

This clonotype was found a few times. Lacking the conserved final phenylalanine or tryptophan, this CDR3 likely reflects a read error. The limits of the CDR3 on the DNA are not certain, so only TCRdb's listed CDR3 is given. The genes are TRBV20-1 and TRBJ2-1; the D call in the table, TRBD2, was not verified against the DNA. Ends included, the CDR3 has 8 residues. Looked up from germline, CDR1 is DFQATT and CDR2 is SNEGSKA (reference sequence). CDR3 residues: CSAPPLAV.

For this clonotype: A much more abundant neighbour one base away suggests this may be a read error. As DNA, the CDR3 is TGTGCCAGCAGCATAGGGGCAGAGCAGTTCTTC. This sequence encodes CASSIGAEQFF. V is TRBV7-3 and J is TRBJ2-1, with a tentative D call TRBD1 (5 bases). Germline V CDR1 and CDR2: SGHTA, FQGTGA. Trimming removed 5 bases at V and 10 bases at J, with 9 bases between. This CDR3 has 11 residues.

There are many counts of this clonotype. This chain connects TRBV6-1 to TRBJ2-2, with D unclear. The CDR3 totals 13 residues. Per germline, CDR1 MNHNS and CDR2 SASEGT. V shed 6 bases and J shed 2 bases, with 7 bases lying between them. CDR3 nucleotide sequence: TGTGCCAGCAGGTCCACTAACACCGGGGAGCTGTTTTTT. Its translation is CASRSTNTGELFF.

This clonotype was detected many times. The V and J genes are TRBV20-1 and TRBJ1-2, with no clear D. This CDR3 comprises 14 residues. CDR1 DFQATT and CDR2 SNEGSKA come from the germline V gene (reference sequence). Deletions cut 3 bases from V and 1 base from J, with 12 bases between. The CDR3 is CSASKREINYGYTF. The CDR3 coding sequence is TGCAGTGCTAGTAAGAGGGAAATTAACTATGGCTACACCTTC.

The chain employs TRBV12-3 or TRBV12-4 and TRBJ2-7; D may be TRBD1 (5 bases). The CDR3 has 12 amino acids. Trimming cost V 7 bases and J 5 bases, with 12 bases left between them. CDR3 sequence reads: CASTQGSNEQYF. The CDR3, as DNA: TGTGCCAGCACCCAGGGTAGTAACGAGCAGTACTTC.

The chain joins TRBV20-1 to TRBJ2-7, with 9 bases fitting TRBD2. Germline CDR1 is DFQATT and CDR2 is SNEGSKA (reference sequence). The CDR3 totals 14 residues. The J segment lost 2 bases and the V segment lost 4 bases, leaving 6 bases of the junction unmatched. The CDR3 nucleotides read TGCAGTGCTATTAGCGGGGGCTACCCCTACGAGCAGTACTTC. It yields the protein CSAISGGYPYEQYF.

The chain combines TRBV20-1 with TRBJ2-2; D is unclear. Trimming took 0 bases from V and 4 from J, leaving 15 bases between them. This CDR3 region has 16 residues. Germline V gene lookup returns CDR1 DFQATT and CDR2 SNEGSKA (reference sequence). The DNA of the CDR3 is TGCAGTGCTAGAGATCCTCGGCAGGCCGTCACCGGGGAGCTGTTTTTT. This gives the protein CSARDPRQAVTGELFF.

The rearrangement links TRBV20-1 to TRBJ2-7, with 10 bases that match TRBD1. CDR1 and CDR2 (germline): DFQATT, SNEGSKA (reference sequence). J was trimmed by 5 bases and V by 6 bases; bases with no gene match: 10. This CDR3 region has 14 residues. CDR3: CSAERQGARDEQYF. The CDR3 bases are TGCAGTGCCGAGAGACAGGGGGCAAGGGACGAGCAGTACTTC.

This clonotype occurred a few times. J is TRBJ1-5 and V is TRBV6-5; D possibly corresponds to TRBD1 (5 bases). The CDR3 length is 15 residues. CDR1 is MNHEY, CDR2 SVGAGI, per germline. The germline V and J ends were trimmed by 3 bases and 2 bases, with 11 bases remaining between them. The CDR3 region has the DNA TGTGCCAGCAGTTATGGGGACGGCGGCAATCAGCCCCAGCATTTT. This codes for CASSYGDGGNQPQHF.

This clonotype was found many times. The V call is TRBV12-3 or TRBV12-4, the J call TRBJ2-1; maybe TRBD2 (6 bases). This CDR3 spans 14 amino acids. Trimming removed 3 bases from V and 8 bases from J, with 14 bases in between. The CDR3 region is CASSLRGGVDEQFF. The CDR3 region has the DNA TGTGCCAGCAGTTTGCGAGGAGGGGTGGATGAGCAGTTCTTC.